These T cell receptor beta chains were read from a single sample in a study of cytomegalovirus exposure and HLA in healthy donors. Data came from immunoSEQ multiplex PCR; TCRdb stores just in-frame clones and leaves some out. This table has over 100,000 clones, 70% to 85% appearing once. Specimen: PBMCs. The source of these receptors is a man aged 35-49 years in good health and CMV-seropositive. Each CDR3 is given with its conserved first and last residue. Each record gives: D gene, J gene, V gene, clone size, CDR3 DNA, CDR3 protein. The D gene is left open where the match is weak. The listing skips clone size in some rows; elsewhere it reads once, few, many or a size class.

D gene: TRBD1; J gene: TRBJ1-2; V gene: TRBV9; clone size: NA; CDR3 DNA: TGTGCCAGCAGCAAGTACCAGGGGGCTGGTGGCTACACCTTC; CDR3 protein: CASSKYQGAGGYTF
D gene: TRBD2; J gene: TRBJ2-7; V gene: TRBV11-2; clone size: NA; CDR3 DNA: TGTGCCAGCAGCTCCTTAGCGGGGGGGCTGGTCGGCGAGCAGTACTTC; CDR3 protein: CASSSLAGGLVGEQYF
D gene: NA; J gene: TRBJ2-5; V gene: TRBV5-4; clone size: NA; CDR3 DNA: TGTGCCAGCAGCCCGCAGGGGGGCAGGGAGCGAGAGACCCAGTACTTC; CDR3 protein: CASSPQGGRERETQYF
D gene: TRBD1; J gene: TRBJ2-6; V gene: TRBV7-2; clone size: NA; CDR3 DNA: TGTGCCAGCCAAACAGGGGGATCTGGGGCCAACGTCCTGACTTTC; CDR3 protein: CASQTGGSGANVLTF
D gene: NA; J gene: TRBJ1-4; V gene: TRBV11-1; clone size: NA; CDR3 DNA: TGTGCCAGCAGCCCCTACAGTACCACTAATGAAAAACTGTTTTTT; CDR3 protein: CASSPYSTTNEKLFF
D gene: TRBD1; J gene: TRBJ1-1; V gene: TRBV30; clone size: NA; CDR3 DNA: TGTGCCTGGAGTGGCACAGGGGGATGGACTGAAGCTTTCTTT; CDR3 protein: CAWSGTGGWTEAFF
D gene: NA; J gene: TRBJ1-3; V gene: TRBV6-5; clone size: NA; CDR3 DNA: TGTGCCAGCAGTTACGTCAGGGGATACTCTGGAAACACCATATATTTT; CDR3 protein: CASSYVRGYSGNTIYF
D gene: NA; J gene: TRBJ1-4; V gene: TRBV7-2; clone size: NA; CDR3 DNA: TGTGCCAGCAGCTTAAGCGCCGCAACTAATGAAAAACTGTTTTTT; CDR3 protein: CASSLSAATNEKLFF
D gene: NA; J gene: TRBJ1-1; V gene: TRBV4-1; clone size: few; CDR3 DNA: TGCGCCAGCAGCCAACGTCATACCAGGGAGAACACTGAAGCTTTCTTT; CDR3 protein: CASSQRHTRENTEAFF
D gene: NA; J gene: TRBJ1-1; V gene: TRBV7-2; clone size: NA; CDR3 DNA: TGTGCCAGCAGCTTAGACGGGGGGATGAACACTGAAGCTTTCTTT; CDR3 protein: CASSLDGGMNTEAFF
D gene: TRBD1; J gene: TRBJ2-5; V gene: TRBV2; clone size: NA; CDR3 DNA: TGTGCCAGCAAAGGGACAGGGGGCGCAGAGACCCAGTACTTC; CDR3 protein: CASKGTGGAETQYF
D gene: TRBD2; J gene: TRBJ2-1; V gene: TRBV4-3; clone size: few; CDR3 DNA: TGCGCCAGCAGCCCTAGCGGGGGTTACAATGAGCAGTTCTTC; CDR3 protein: CASSPSGGYNEQFF
D gene: TRBD1; J gene: TRBJ2-4; V gene: TRBV28; clone size: NA; CDR3 DNA: TGTGCCAGCAGTCCCCCGGGACAGGGCCTTTACATTCAGTACTTC; CDR3 protein: CASSPPGQGLYIQYF
D gene: NA; J gene: TRBJ2-2; V gene: TRBV7-9; clone size: NA; CDR3 DNA: TGCGCCAGCAGCTCCCTCTTGACTCCCGGGGAGCTGTTTTTT; CDR3 protein: CASSSLLTPGELFF
D gene: TRBD1; J gene: TRBJ1-2; V gene: TRBV9; clone size: few; CDR3 DNA: TGTGCCAGCAGCGTAGATGAACAGGGGGTCCCTTCCGGCTACACCTTC; CDR3 protein: CASSVDEQGVPSGYTF
D gene: NA; J gene: TRBJ1-2; V gene: TRBV5-1; clone size: once; CDR3 DNA: TGCGCCAGCAGCTTAGGGGCAGGGGTGAGCTATGGCTACACCTTC; CDR3 protein: CASSLGAGVSYGYTF
D gene: TRBD1; J gene: TRBJ2-5; V gene: TRBV6-1; clone size: NA; CDR3 DNA: TGTGCCAGCAGTGCCGACAGGGGACTTCAAGAGACCCAGTACTTC; CDR3 protein: CASSADRGLQETQYF